The present entry profiles one TCR beta chain with its context. The antigen remains undetermined. Primers used in a second PCR of about 7 to 12 cycles were a sample-barcoded 5' primer and a J-beta primer mix. TCRdb reanalysed the 5' RACE reads using MiXCR and keeps one entry per CDR3 protein. This sample has 1.8 million or so distinct CDR3 sequences; about 39% occur once, and the top ten carry more than 20%. Total RNA amounts of at least 5.5 micrograms were extracted per sample. This record belongs to a study of blood T cells in healthy people across ages. Germline loops: CDR1 MNHNS, CDR2 SASEGT. The V gene lost 10 bases and the J gene lost 2 bases, with 8 bases spanning the gap. This CDR3 is 12 amino acids long. The study, taken as a whole, reports: While age rose, TCR beta diversity per million T cells dropped in a roughly linear way.

The sequencing sample was made of blood. V gene TRBV6-1 combines with J gene TRBJ2-2, with D hard to call. The receptor was isolated from a human donor in good health. The CDR3 sequence is CATRYNTGELFF. The CDR3 region has the DNA TGTGCCACCCGATATAACACCGGGGAGCTGTTTTTT.